This note documents a single TCR beta chain sequence. Its cognate antigen is unknown. Clones were sequenced by immunoSEQ multiplex PCR, and TCRdb holds only the in-frame ones, with some missing. The sample has around 150,000 clones; about 86% are singletons. The CDR3 has 14 residues. Trimming took 4 bases from V and 5 from J, leaving 14 bases between them. CDR1 and CDR2 from the germline V gene are MGHRA and YSYEKL. This sample was included in a study of cytomegalovirus exposure and HLA in healthy donors. Study-wide findings and caveats: Under in vitro conditions, a few CMV-associated chains were confirmed as specific for CMV antigens. According to the study, 150 to 200 TCR beta chains were cytomegalovirus-associated.

This clonotype was sampled from a woman under 40 in good health and CMV-seronegative. The sequenced sample consisted of PBMCs. The V call is TRBV4-1, the J call TRBJ2-5; no reliable D call. CDR3 region: CASSRDDDGETQYF. The CDR3 coding sequence is TGCGCCAGCAGCCGAGATGACGATGGGGAGACCCAGTACTTC.